This is a list of T cell receptor beta chains from one sample in a study of OX40 agonist ivuxolimab in advanced cancers. Clones were sequenced by immunoSEQ multiplex PCR, and TCRdb holds only the in-frame ones, with some missing. The repertoire includes 72,000 or so clones, 88% of them detected once, and about 0.9% sits in the top ten. This specimen was CD4+ or CD8+ T cells sorted from blood, taken in a trial of the OX40 agonist ivuxolimab. Receptor source: an adult with an advanced solid tumor such as melanoma, head and neck, liver or kidney cancer. Each CDR3 is given with its conserved first and last residue. A D gene is named only where the DNA matches it firmly. Clone size appears in some rows only: once, few, many, or a class for an expanded clone.

CASSYKAGQMNGELFF	TGTGCCAGCAGCTACAAGGCAGGGCAGATGAACGGGGAGCTGTTTTTT	TRBV7-2	once	TRBJ2-2	-
CASSPSLSNQPQHF	TGTGCCAGCAGTCCCTCCCTTAGCAATCAGCCCCAGCATTTT	TRBV28	-	TRBJ1-5	-
CASSLNTLTDTQYF	TGTGCCAGCAGCTTGAACACCCTCACAGATACGCAGTATTTT	TRBV5-4	-	TRBJ2-3	-
CASGAQGIWGNQPQHF	TGTGCCAGCGGGGCTCAGGGGATATGGGGCAATCAGCCCCAGCATTTT	TRBV28	once	TRBJ1-5	-
CASSSLSSGNTIYF	TGTGCCAGCAGCTCATTGAGTTCGGGAAACACCATATATTTT	TRBV11-1	-	TRBJ1-3	-
CASSYSAGGSSYEQYF	TGTGCCAGCAGTTACTCCGCCGGCGGGAGCTCCTACGAGCAGTACTTC	TRBV6-5	-	TRBJ2-7	TRBD2
CSVDGDLTDTQYF	TGCAGCGTTGATGGAGACCTCACAGATACGCAGTATTTT	TRBV29-1	-	TRBJ2-3	-
CASSYPPYEQYF	TGTGCCAGCAGCTACCCTCCCTACGAGCAGTACTTC	TRBV7-2	-	TRBJ2-7	-
CASSLAPRAGATEAFF	TGTGCCAGCAGCTTAGCGCCAAGGGCAGGGGCCACTGAAGCTTTCTTT	TRBV7-6	-	TRBJ1-1	-
CASSLLVGGHLGYF	TGTGCCAGCAGCTTACTCGTCGGGGGCCATTTAGGGTACTTC	TRBV11-2	-	TRBJ2-7	-
CASSLGTTGDQPQHF	TGCGCCAGCAGCTTGGGGACTACAGGGGATCAACCCCAGCATTTT	TRBV5-1	once	TRBJ1-5	TRBD1
CASSLGHLSYEQYF	TGTGCCAGCAGCTTAGGACACCTCTCCTACGAGCAGTACTTC	TRBV5-8	-	TRBJ2-7	-
CASILAGGVGELFF	TGTGCCAGCATCTTGGCGGGAGGTGTCGGGGAGCTGTTTTTT	TRBV28	-	TRBJ2-2	TRBD2
CASSLSMRWGRSSSYNEQFF	TGTGCCAGCAGTTTATCAATGAGGTGGGGCAGATCGAGCTCCTACAATGAGCAGTTCTTC	TRBV27	-	TRBJ2-1	-
CASSYDQLNSPLHF	TGTGCCAGCAGTTACGATCAGCTTAATTCACCCCTCCACTTT	TRBV6-5	-	TRBJ1-6	-
CASSDAAGDFGTDTQYF	TGTGCCAGCAGTGACGCAGCAGGGGATTTTGGCACAGATACGCAGTATTTT	TRBV2	-	TRBJ2-3	-
CASSEALNTEAFF	TGTGCCAGCAGCGAGGCCCTAAACACTGAAGCTTTCTTT	TRBV7-3	-	TRBJ1-1	-
CASSRGLGKNIQYF	TGCGCCAGCAGCCGGGGGCTCGGGAAAAACATTCAGTACTTC	TRBV4-1	-	TRBJ2-4	-
CASSPAPQGLLYGYTF	TGTGCCAGCAGCCCCGCCCCTCAGGGTCTGCTTTATGGCTACACCTTC	TRBV5-1	-	TRBJ1-2	-
CASSERGTLSSYNSPLHF	TGTGCCAGCAGTGAACGGGGGACTCTTAGCTCCTATAATTCACCCCTCCACTTT	TRBV6-1	-	TRBJ1-6	-
CASSPTSREQFF	TGTGCCAGCAGCCCCACTAGTCGTGAGCAGTTCTTC	TRBV11-3	-	TRBJ2-1	-
CASSPNKGPYEQYF	TGTGCCAGCAGCCCAAATAAGGGGCCCTACGAGCAGTACTTC	TRBV7-2	-	TRBJ2-7	-
CASSIDGTGKNQPQHF	TGTGCCAGTAGTATAGATGGGACAGGGAAAAATCAGCCCCAGCATTTT	TRBV19	-	TRBJ1-5	TRBD1